The sample holds one count of the clone carrying this TCR beta chain. The CDR3 length is 13 residues. The V gene end was trimmed by 6 bases and the J gene end by 13 bases; junction bases not matched to a gene: 12. Germline V lookup: CDR1 MDHEN, CDR2 SYDVKM. This sample stems from a study of blood T cell repertoires in COVID-19. Overall study context: From the United States, Italy and Spain came samples of acute and convalescent COVID-19. In each case, the material was cDNA or gDNA derived from T cells, B-cell-depleted T cells, or PBMCs.

Original data processing: Researchers report that nucleated cell counts were estimated from reference gene primer amplification. Profiling relied on immunoSEQ multiplex PCR, and the TCRdb table lists in-frame clones only, not all of them. Clonal size and the V and J genes are those of that table, whereas D and trimming came from the DNA. The sample lists under 250,000 clones; about 83% were seen once. Sequencing was done on a sample of peripheral blood. This clonotype originated in a woman between 45 and 60 years old with acute or convalescent COVID-19. The gene calls are TRBV28 and TRBJ2-3, with 8 bases lining up with TRBD1. The CDR3 bases are TGTGCCAGCAGGCAGGATCTCAGGGGGCGCGAGTATTTT. It yields the protein CASRQDLRGREYF.